The present T cell receptor beta chain was sequenced within a study of T cell repertoires in cytomegalovirus infection. As for the study in general: Selection of CMV epitopes for the study included recently identified HLA-C-restricted and well-studied HLA-B-restricted ones. A matching HLA type, together with CMV infection, was signaled by public TCR beta signatures.

Germline CDR1 reads SEHNR; CDR2 reads FQNEAQ (reference sequence). The CDR3 runs 14 residues. The J segment lost 4 bases and the V segment lost 6 bases, leaving 9 bases of the junction unmatched. General observations from the study: CMV-specific TCR beta clonotypes restricted by HLA-C were the ones dominating the ex vivo response.

TCRdb fed the reads into MiXCR, producing one record per CDR3 protein. The sample includes fewer than 900,000 distinct CDR3 sequences, 25% to 30% of them seen just once. This clonotype was found a few times. Antigen: not known. The sequences come from cultured CD8+ T cells from PBMCs, collected from culture after CMV antigen stimulation. The rearrangement joins TRBV7-9 to TRBJ2-7; TRBD2 aligns across 7 bases. This clonotype was sampled from a human donor in good health (CMV status not recorded). Some clones in this sample may be carry-over from other donors' samples. The CDR3: CASSPEAGEYEQYV. In nucleotides, the CDR3 is TGTGCCAGCAGTCCCGAGGCGGGGGAATACGAGCAGTACGTC.